This passage covers 8 T cell receptor beta chains from one sample sequenced in a study of CD4 T cells in relation to SARS-CoV-2 and coronaviruses. Unexposed donor CD4+ T cells date from about 2011-2018, before the COVID-19 pandemic. Using immunoSEQ multiplex PCR, the repertoire was profiled, and TCRdb retains in-frame clones only, with some absent. The data show 60,000 or so clones, about 94% seen once. The sequenced sample was naive CD4+ T cells from PBMCs. Documented subset: naive CD4+ T cells isolated by negative enrichment. The receptors stem from a human donor in good health.

The CDR3 region is CASRRRDTGELFF. The CDR3 DNA reads TGTGCCAGCAGGAGGAGGGATACCGGGGAGCTGTTTTTT. The chain employs TRBV7-8 and TRBJ2-2; weak D call: TRBD2 (6 bases). This CDR3 region has 13 residues. Germline V gene data show CDR1 as SGHVS and CDR2 as FQNEAQ. V was clipped by 6 bases and J by 5 bases, with 10 bases between them.

The chain uses TRBV6-2 or TRBV6-3 and TRBJ2-7, with D unclear. The germline V gene encodes CDR1 MNHEY and CDR2 SVGEGT. There are 12 residues in the CDR3. V lost 5 bases to trimming and J lost 3 bases, with 8 bases between them. The CDR3 loop reads CASSGSGYEQYF. CDR3 in DNA: TGTGCCAGCAGTGGCTCAGGCTACGAGCAGTACTTC.

The chain employs TRBV28 and TRBJ2-5; 7 nucleotides line up with TRBD2. Germline CDR1 MDHEN, CDR2 SYDVKM. The CDR3 extends over 14 amino acids. V shed 7 bases, J shed 5 bases, and the junction held 10 bases outside the gene matches. This chain's CDR3 is CASTSGGRGETQYF. The CDR3 coding sequence is TGTGCCAGCACTAGTGGCGGGAGAGGGGAGACCCAGTACTTC.

This clone has only one observation. In DNA form, the CDR3 reads TGTGCCAGCAGTCTCGGGACTAGCGGCAACAATGAGCAGTTCTTC. This sequence encodes CASSLGTSGNNEQFF. The genes are TRBV27 and TRBJ2-1; 11 nucleotides align to TRBD2. Trimming at V came to 5 bases and at J to 5 bases, leaving 5 bases not matched to a gene. This CDR3 spans 15 amino acids. Germline CDR1 is MNHEY and CDR2 is SMNVEV (reference sequence).

The chain uses TRBV21-1 and TRBJ1-2; the table's TRBD1 call for D was not verified on the DNA. TRBV21-1 is a pseudogene. CDR3 size: 14 residues. The CDR3 region is CASSNPGWNYGYTF. As DNA, the CDR3 is TGTGCCAGCAGCAATCCAGGGTGGAACTATGGCTACACCTTC.

The table lists this clone with a count of one. This chain links TRBV5-4 with TRBJ2-2; D is undetermined. The V end was cut by 0 bases, the J end by 5 bases, with 11 bases between. The CDR3 loop spans 15 amino acids. Germline V lookup: CDR1 SGHNT, CDR2 YYREEE (reference sequence). CDR3: CASSLEVTRTGELFF. CDR3 in DNA: TGTGCCAGCAGCTTGGAAGTTACGCGGACCGGGGAGCTGTTTTTT. The full variable domain, its missing parts supplied by reference TRBV5-4 and TRBJ2-2, is ETGVTQSPTHLIKTRGQQVTLRCSSQSGHNTVSWYQQALGQGPQFIFQYYREEENGRGNFPPRFSGLQFPNYSSELNVNALELDDSALYLCASSLEVTRTGELFFGEGSRLTVL.

This clone was observed a single time. V and J are TRBV12-3 or TRBV12-4 and TRBJ1-1; tentatively, D is TRBD1 (6 bases). The V end was cut by 3 bases, the J end by 7 bases, with 12 bases between. The CDR3 loop spans 13 amino acids. CDR3 protein: CASSFRQGHEAFF. CDR3 in DNA: TGTGCCAGCAGTTTCCGGCAGGGACATGAAGCTTTCTTT.

This chain joins TRBV30 and TRBJ1-2, with D perhaps matching TRBD1 (5 bases). With 0 bases removed from V and 6 bases from J, the gap between germline ends came to 14 bases. The CDR3 extends over 14 amino acids. Germline V gene data show CDR1 as GTSNPN and CDR2 as SVGIG (reference sequence). DNA of the CDR3: TGTGCCTGGAGTGTCTACGGGGGAAGCGATGGCTACACCTTC. Encoded protein: CAWSVYGGSDGYTF.